A single sample is the source of the 32 T cell receptor beta chains below, sequenced in a study of T cell repertoires in cytomegalovirus infection (dated by TCRdb to the late 2010s). The treatment or condition label for this specimen denotes: in vitro stimulation with specific CMV peptide epitopes to enrich CMV-specific T cells. Their antigens are not known. Sequencing took place on an Illumina HiSeq 1500. The public reads were reanalyzed by TCRdb: fastp trimming at Q25, MiXCR alignment, in-frame beta chains only. Every CDR3 protein is listed once, alongside the most common genes and DNA of its rows. Here the sample has about 140,000 distinct CDR3 sequences; 25% to 35% occur a single time. The ten largest clones add up to 45% to 55% of the sample. Sequences were derived from CD8+ T cells from cultured PBMCs, sampled from culture after CMV antigen stimulation. The receptors here all came from a human donor in good health (CMV status not recorded). Some clones in this sample may be carry-over from other donors' samples.

The CDR3 sequence: CATSRESVGHHTDTQYF. The CDR3 region has the DNA TGTGCCACCAGCAGAGAATCGGTGGGACATCACACAGATACGCAGTATTTT. The V gene is TRBV15, the J gene TRBJ2-3; maybe TRBD1 (6 bases). V was cut by 0 bases and J by 2 bases, with 15 bases left in between. There are 17 residues in the CDR3. CDR1 is LNHNV and CDR2 is YYDKDF in the germline V gene (reference sequence).

V gene TRBV10-3 combines with J gene TRBJ2-5, with TRBD2 matching 10 bases. Trimming removed 3 bases from V and 2 bases from J; junction bases left unmatched: 9. CDR1 ENHRY and CDR2 SYGVKD come from the germline V gene. This CDR3 region has 17 residues. The CDR3 DNA is TGTGCCATCAGTGAAGGCCTAGCGGGGGACCTACAAGAGACCCAGTACTTC. Amino acid sequence: CAISEGLAGDLQETQYF.

This clonotype was observed a few times. This chain connects TRBV11-2 to TRBJ2-7; 13 bases align to TRBD2. J was trimmed by 7 bases and V by 5 bases; bases with no gene match: 11. CDR1 and CDR2 (germline): SGHAT, FQNNGV. This CDR3 has 16 amino acids. In DNA form, the CDR3 reads TGTGCCAGCAGCCTGGGACTAGCGGGGAATACTCGTGAGCAGTACTTC. This encodes CASSLGLAGNTREQYF.

V gene TRBV7-6 combines with J gene TRBJ1-2, with a tentative D call TRBD1 (6 bases). CDR1 is SGHVS, CDR2 FNYEAQ, per germline. The CDR3 sequence is 13 residues long. Trimming pared 0 bases from V and 7 bases from J, leaving 9 bases between. The CDR3 DNA reads TGTGCCAGCAGCTTAGCAGGGGGAGGTGGCTACACCTTC. It specifies CASSLAGGGGYTF.

This clonotype has more than one count but fewer than ten. The genes are TRBV7-9 and TRBJ1-1; weak D call: TRBD1 (6 bases). Germline V CDR1 and CDR2: SEHNR, FQNEAQ (reference sequence). The CDR3 covers 15 residues. The germline V and J ends were trimmed by 5 bases and 2 bases, with 15 bases remaining between them. Here the CDR3 reads CASSALQGSNTEAFF. The CDR3 nucleotides read TGTGCCAGCAGCGCATTACAGGGAAGTAACACTGAAGCTTTCTTT.

The chain's CDR3 is CASRGQGMNEQYF. The DNA of the CDR3 is TGTGCCAGCCGTGGACAGGGGATGAACGAGCAGTACTTC. The chain recombines TRBV7-9 with TRBJ2-7; TRBD1 agrees at 9 bases. Germline CDR1 and CDR2: SEHNR and FQNEAQ (reference sequence). Trimming at V came to 8 bases and at J to 5 bases, leaving 7 bases not matched to a gene. CDR3 length: 13 amino acids.

The CDR3 DNA reads TGTGCCAGCAGTCCCGCTTTTGGAAACACCATATATTTT. It is translated as CASSPAFGNTIYF. This chain links TRBV12-3 or TRBV12-4 with TRBJ1-3; D remains unclear. The CDR3 contains 13 residues. V dropped 5 bases and J dropped 3 bases, with 8 bases sitting between them.

The chain carries TRBV3-1 and TRBJ1-1; no firm D call. CDR3 length: 14 amino acids. Trimming took off 0 bases at V and 3 bases at J, with 8 bases between the two ends. CDR1 is LGHDT, CDR2 YNNKEL, per germline (reference sequence). The CDR3 sequence: CASSQEDWDTEAFF. The DNA for the CDR3 is TGTGCCAGCAGCCAAGAGGACTGGGACACTGAAGCTTTCTTT.

The chain joins TRBV20-1 to TRBJ2-2; D ambiguous. CDR3 size: 13 residues. Trimming removed 2 bases at V and 2 bases at J, with 6 bases between. Per the germline V gene, CDR1 is DFQATT and CDR2 is SNEGSKA (reference sequence). Here the CDR3 reads CSARPVNTGELFF. As DNA, the CDR3 is TGCAGTGCTAGACCTGTCAACACCGGGGAGCTGTTTTTT.

The chain uses TRBV11-1 and TRBJ2-7; a weak D match, TRBD1 (6 bases). Germline CDR1 SGHAT, CDR2 FQDESV (reference sequence). The CDR3 has 15 amino acids. Between the trimmed V and J ends, which lost 4 bases and 2 bases, there was a span of 15 bases. CDR3: CASSSGSRGPYEQYF. Here the CDR3 DNA reads TGTGCCAGCAGCTCAGGGAGCAGGGGACCCTACGAGCAGTACTTC.

This clonotype was seen more than once but under ten times. The chain couples TRBV24-1 to TRBJ2-1; 11 nucleotides line up with TRBD2. Germline loops: CDR1 KGHDR, CDR2 SFDVKD. This CDR3 region has 20 residues. The junction had 12 bases not matched to a gene; V was cut back by 3 bases and J by 0 bases. The CDR3 DNA follows: TGTGCCACCAGTGATATGGGACTAGCGGAGGCACACAGCTCCTACAATGAGCAGTTCTTC. Translated, it gives CATSDMGLAEAHSSYNEQFF.

This clonotype was seen a handful of times. V gene TRBV11-2 combines with J gene TRBJ2-1; the D is unclear. Germline lookup yields CDR1 SGHAT and CDR2 FQNNGV. V was cut by 1 base and J by 7 bases, with 8 bases left in between. The CDR3 contains 13 residues. CDR3 in amino acids: CASSLGGMNEQFF. For the CDR3, the DNA is TGTGCCAGCAGCTTAGGGGGTATGAATGAGCAGTTCTTC.

This clonotype was counted only a few times. This chain connects TRBV20-1 to TRBJ2-7; D is undetermined. This CDR3 has 11 amino acids. Germline assignment: CDR1 DFQATT and CDR2 SNEGSKA (reference sequence). Trimming shortened V by 6 bases and J by 3 bases, and 9 bases separated the two germline ends. The CDR3 DNA reads TGCAGTGCACGGACGAACTACGAGCAGTACTTC. Amino acid sequence: CSARTNYEQYF.

The chain combines TRBV28 with TRBJ2-3; 13 positions match TRBD2. Germline V gene lookup returns CDR1 MDHEN and CDR2 SYDVKM. Unmatched junction bases numbered 10, after V lost 5 bases and J lost 5 bases. The CDR3 loop spans 17 amino acids. CDR3 loop: CASSHGLAGVTGDTQYF. CDR3 nucleotides: TGTGCCAGCAGTCATGGACTAGCGGGGGTTACTGGAGATACGCAGTATTTT.

The chain is built from TRBV2 and TRBJ2-7, with D possibly TRBD1 on 5 matching bases. Trimming took 0 bases from V and 7 from J, leaving 10 bases between them. CDR3 size: 13 residues. Germline CDR1 and CDR2: SNHLY and FYNNEI. For the CDR3, the DNA is TGTGCCAGCAGTGAAGCCGCAGGGAATGAGCAGTACTTC. It translates to CASSEAAGNEQYF. Using reference TRBV2 and TRBJ2-7 for the parts outside the CDR3, the full variable domain is EPEVTQTPSHQVTQMGQEVILRCVPISNHLYFYWYRQILGQKVEFLVSFYNNEISEKSEIFDDQFSVERPDGSNFTLKIRSTKLEDSAMYFCASSEAAGNEQYFGPGTRLTVT.

The sample holds a few counts of this clonotype. J is TRBJ1-6 and V is TRBV28, with D maybe TRBD1 (5 bases). Trimming pared 2 bases from V and 10 bases from J, leaving 9 bases between. The CDR3 consists of 13 residues. Per germline, CDR1 MDHEN and CDR2 SYDVKM. The CDR3: CASSLTGSSPLHF. As DNA, the CDR3 is TGTGCCAGCAGTTTAACAGGCTCGTCACCCCTCCACTTT.

This clonotype turned up a few times. The J gene is TRBJ2-3, the V gene TRBV5-6; TRBD2 might be the D (5 bases). V lost 4 bases to trimming and J lost 3 bases, with 15 bases between them. This CDR3 spans 15 amino acids. Per germline, CDR1 SGHDT and CDR2 YYEEEE. CDR3 DNA sequence: TGTGCCAGCAGCGGAGGACGGAAGGGTACAGATACGCAGTATTTT. Residues: CASSGGRKGTDTQYF.

The V and J genes are TRBV27 and TRBJ2-7, with TRBD2 matching over 8 bases. V dropped 3 bases and J dropped 4; count of bases not matched to a gene: 5. This CDR3 has 14 residues. The germline V gene encodes CDR1 MNHEY and CDR2 SMNVEV (reference sequence). The CDR3 sequence: CASSFLRGAYEQYF. The CDR3 DNA is TGTGCCAGCAGTTTTCTGCGGGGGGCATACGAGCAGTACTTC.

J is TRBJ1-1 and V is TRBV7-9, with D possibly TRBD1 on 6 matching bases. The germline V and J ends were trimmed by 2 bases and 3 bases, with 16 bases remaining between them. The CDR3 is 16 residues long. The germline V gene encodes CDR1 SEHNR and CDR2 FQNEAQ (reference sequence). This chain's CDR3 is CASSLMFRGRDTEAFF. In DNA, the CDR3 is TGTGCCAGCAGCTTAATGTTCAGGGGTCGGGACACTGAAGCTTTCTTT.

V is TRBV12-3 or TRBV12-4 and J is TRBJ1-1; D is unresolved. This CDR3 contains 11 residues. Trimming cost V 1 base and J 7 bases, with 4 bases left between them. CDR3 amino acids: CASSLGYEAFF. The CDR3 bases are TGTGCCAGCAGTTTAGGGTATGAAGCTTTCTTT.

This clonotype has just a few counts. The J gene is TRBJ2-7, the V gene TRBV6-2 or TRBV6-3, with D perhaps TRBD1 (6 bases). The CDR3 runs to 15 residues. Germline CDR1 reads MNHEY; CDR2 reads SVGEGT. V was cut by 4 bases and J by 3 bases, with 16 bases left in between. CDR3 amino acids: CASSSILRGHYEQYF. CDR3 in DNA: TGTGCCAGCAGTTCCATACTCCGGGGACACTACGAGCAGTACTTC.

This chain connects TRBV7-8 to TRBJ2-1; TRBD1 is a possible D gene (5 bases). The germline V gene has CDR1 SGHVS and CDR2 FQNEAQ. Trimming shortened V by 0 bases and J by 6 bases, and 15 bases separated the two germline ends. The CDR3 runs to 16 residues. The CDR3 coding sequence is TGTGCCAGCAGCTTAGCCGGTTTTACAGGTACCAATGAGCAGTTCTTC. The encoded protein is CASSLAGFTGTNEQFF.

The chain carries TRBV28 and TRBJ2-7; D is possibly TRBD1 (5 bases). Trimming took off 3 bases at V and 3 bases at J, with 9 bases between the two ends. Germline-derived CDR1 and CDR2 are MDHEN and SYDVKM. The CDR3 loop spans 13 amino acids. Here the CDR3 DNA reads TGTGCCAGCAGTTTTGGACACCTCTACGAGCAGTACTTC. Translating it yields CASSFGHLYEQYF.

This clonotype was detected many times. The chain is built from TRBV7-8 and TRBJ2-6; D is tentatively TRBD1 or TRBD2 (5 bases each). The V gene lost 2 bases and the J gene lost 0 bases, with 11 bases spanning the gap. This CDR3 comprises 17 residues. CDR1 SGHVS and CDR2 FQNEAQ come from the germline V gene. The CDR3 DNA sequence: TGTGCCAGCAGCTTAAGCGGACAAGCCTCTGGGGCCAACGTCCTGACTTTC. Residues: CASSLSGQASGANVLTF.

This clonotype was seen a handful of times. A junction end diverges from the germline sequence, so it may reflect a read error. The chain employs TRBV4-1 and TRBJ2-7; D possibly matches TRBD1 or TRBD2 (6 bases each). Germline V gene lookup returns CDR1 MGHRA and CDR2 YSYEKL. The CDR3 has 12 amino acids. CDR3 sequence: CASSQETGATVF. As DNA, the CDR3 is TGCGCCAGCAGCCAAGAAACGGGGGCGACGGTCTTC.

This clonotype was picked up a small number of times. This rearrangement joins TRBV7-6 to TRBJ2-2, with a weak D call TRBD1 (5 bases). There are 13 residues in the CDR3. The germline V gene has CDR1 SGHVS and CDR2 FNYEAQ. V shed 5 bases and J shed 6 bases, with 10 bases lying between them. The chain's CDR3 is CASSITGPGELFF. The CDR3 coding sequence is TGTGCCAGCAGCATTACAGGACCCGGGGAGCTGTTTTTT.

The gene calls are TRBV6-5 and TRBJ2-5; tentative D call: TRBD2 (6 bases). The CDR3 runs 12 residues. Germline V CDR1 and CDR2: MNHEY, SVGAGI. Trimming shortened V by 7 bases and J by 5 bases, and 11 bases separated the two germline ends. CDR3 protein: CASNSAGETQYF. The CDR3 DNA reads as TGTGCCAGCAACTCCGCGGGGGAGACCCAGTACTTC.

This clonotype occurred many times. The chain recombines TRBV27 with TRBJ1-5; D possibly corresponds to TRBD1 (6 bases). CDR1 and CDR2 from the germline V gene are MNHEY and SMNVEV (reference sequence). The CDR3 runs 13 residues. Trimming took off 6 bases at V and 3 bases at J, with 9 bases between the two ends. DNA of the CDR3: TGTGCCAGCAGACAGGGCCACAATCAGCCCCAGCATTTT. Translation gives CASRQGHNQPQHF.

This clonotype was recorded a few times. The V call is TRBV20-1, the J call TRBJ2-7, with D perhaps being TRBD1 or TRBD2 (5 bases each). The CDR3 has 12 residues. CDR1 DFQATT and CDR2 SNEGSKA come from the germline V gene (reference sequence). Trimming cost V 3 bases and J 3 bases, with 9 bases left between them. CDR3 sequence (DNA): TGCAGTGCTAGGGGGGAAGGCTACGAGCAGTACTTC. It is translated as CSARGEGYEQYF.

In its sample, this clonotype was seen many times. The chain uses TRBV28 and TRBJ2-3; D is uncertain. The V end was cut by 3 bases, the J end by 2 bases, with 12 bases between. The CDR3 spans 15 residues. Germline values: CDR1 MDHEN, CDR2 SYDVKM. The CDR3: CASSLSRETTDTQYF. CDR3 nucleotides: TGTGCCAGCAGTTTGTCCAGAGAGACCACAGATACGCAGTATTTT. The full variable domain, its missing parts supplied by reference TRBV28 and TRBJ2-3, is DVKVTQSSRYLVKRTGEKVFLECVQDMDHENMFWYRQDPGLGLRLIYFSYDVKMKEKGDIPEGYSVSREKKERFSLILESASTNQTSMYLCASSLSRETTDTQYFGPGTRLTVL.

CDR3 nucleotides: TGTGCCAGCAGTGGACGACTAGCGGTTCAAGAGACCCAGTACTTC. Its protein is CASSGRLAVQETQYF. V usage is TRBV6-1 and J usage is TRBJ2-5; 9 nucleotides agree with TRBD2. V shed 4 bases, J shed 2 bases, and the junction held 5 bases outside the gene matches. CDR1 MNHNS and CDR2 SASEGT come from the germline V gene. The CDR3 is 15 amino acids.

The chain combines TRBV5-5 with TRBJ1-2, with 7 bases matching TRBD1. Germline CDR1 is SGHKS and CDR2 is YYEKEE (reference sequence). The CDR3 runs 14 residues. V lost 4 bases, J lost 4 bases, and 7 bases stayed unmatched. CDR3 sequence reads: CASSPGQTSYGYTF. In DNA form, the CDR3 reads TGTGCCAGCAGCCCGGGACAGACCAGCTATGGCTACACCTTC.